Included here is one T cell receptor beta chain sequence, with context. The data are from a study of blood T cell repertoires in COVID-19. On the study more broadly: There were acute and convalescent COVID-19 samples, and they came from the United States, Italy and Spain.

The CDR3 length is 16 residues. The V and J ends lost 0 bases and 6 bases respectively, with 14 bases between them. From germline, CDR1 is MNHEY and CDR2 SVGAGI. Sequenced by immunoSEQ multiplex PCR; TCRdb stores in-frame clones only, minus some. The repertoire holds over 300,000 clones, 90% seen once, with roughly 6.8% in the top ten. This TCR derives from a man aged 18 to 30 with active or convalescent COVID-19. The material sequenced was peripheral blood. This chain connects TRBV6-5 to TRBJ2-2; D remains unclear. The chain's CDR3 is CASSYSKSSRAGELFF. CDR3 DNA sequence: TGTGCCAGCAGTTACTCGAAATCTAGTCGGGCCGGGGAGCTGTTTTTT.